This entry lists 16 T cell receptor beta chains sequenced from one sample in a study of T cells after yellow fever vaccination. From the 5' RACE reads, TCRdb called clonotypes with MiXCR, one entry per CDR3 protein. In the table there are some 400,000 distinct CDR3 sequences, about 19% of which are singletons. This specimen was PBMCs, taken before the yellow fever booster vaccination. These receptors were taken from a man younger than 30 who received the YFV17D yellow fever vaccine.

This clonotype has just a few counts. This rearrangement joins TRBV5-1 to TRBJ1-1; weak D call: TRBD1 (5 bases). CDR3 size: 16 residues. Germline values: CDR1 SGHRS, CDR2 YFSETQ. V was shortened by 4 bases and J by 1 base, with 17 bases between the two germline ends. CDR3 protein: CASSPRMATANTEAFF. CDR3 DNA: TGCGCCAGCAGCCCACGAATGGCGACAGCGAACACTGAAGCTTTCTTT.

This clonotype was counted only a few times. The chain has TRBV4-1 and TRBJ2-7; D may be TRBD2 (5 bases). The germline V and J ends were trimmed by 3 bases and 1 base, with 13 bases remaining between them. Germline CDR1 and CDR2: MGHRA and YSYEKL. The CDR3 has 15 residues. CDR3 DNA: TGCGCCAGCAGCCAGGTGCGGACTGGATCCTACGAGCAGTACTTC. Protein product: CASSQVRTGSYEQYF.

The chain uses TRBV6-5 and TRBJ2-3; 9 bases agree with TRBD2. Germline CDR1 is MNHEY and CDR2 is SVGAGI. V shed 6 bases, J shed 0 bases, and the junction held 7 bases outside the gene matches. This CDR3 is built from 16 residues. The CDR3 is CASRRIAGASTDTQYF. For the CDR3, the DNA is TGTGCCAGCAGGAGGATAGCGGGGGCTAGCACAGATACGCAGTATTTT.

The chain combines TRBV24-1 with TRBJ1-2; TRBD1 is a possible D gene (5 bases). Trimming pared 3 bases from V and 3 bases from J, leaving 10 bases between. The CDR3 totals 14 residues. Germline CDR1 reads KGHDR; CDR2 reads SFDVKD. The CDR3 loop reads CATSDGGTDYGYTF. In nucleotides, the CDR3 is TGTGCCACCAGTGATGGAGGGACGGACTATGGCTACACCTTC.

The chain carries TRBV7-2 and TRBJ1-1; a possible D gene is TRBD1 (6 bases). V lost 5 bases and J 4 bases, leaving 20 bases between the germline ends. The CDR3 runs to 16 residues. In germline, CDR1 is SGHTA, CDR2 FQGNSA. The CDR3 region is CASSISAGARATEAFF. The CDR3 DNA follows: TGTGCCAGCAGCATTAGTGCGGGGGCCAGGGCCACTGAAGCTTTCTTT.

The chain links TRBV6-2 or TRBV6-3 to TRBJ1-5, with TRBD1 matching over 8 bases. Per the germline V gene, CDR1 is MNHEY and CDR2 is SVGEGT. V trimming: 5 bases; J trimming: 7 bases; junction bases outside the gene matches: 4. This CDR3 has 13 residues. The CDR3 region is CASSRQGRQPQHF. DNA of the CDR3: TGTGCCAGCAGTCGACAGGGGAGGCAGCCCCAGCATTTT.

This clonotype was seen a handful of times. The CDR3 DNA reads TGTGCCAGCAGCCGCTCTAGCGACCAAGAGACCCAGTACTTC. Protein sequence: CASSRSSDQETQYF. V usage is TRBV4-2 and J usage is TRBJ2-5, with TRBD2 as a possible D gene (6 bases). The CDR3 is 14 amino acids. V was shortened by 4 bases and J by 0 bases, with 9 bases between the two germline ends. Germline-derived CDR1 and CDR2 are LGHNA and YNFKEQ.

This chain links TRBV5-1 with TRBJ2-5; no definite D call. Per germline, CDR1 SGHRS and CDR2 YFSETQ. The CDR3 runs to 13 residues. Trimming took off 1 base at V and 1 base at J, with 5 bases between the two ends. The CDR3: CASSLFLQETQYF. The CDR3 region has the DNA TGCGCCAGCAGCTTGTTCCTCCAAGAGACCCAGTACTTC.

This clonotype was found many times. Here the CDR3 DNA reads TGTGCCAGCAGTTGGGGGCCGACCTACGAGCAGTACTTC. Translating gives CASSWGPTYEQYF. This chain joins TRBV12-3 or TRBV12-4 and TRBJ2-7; D perhaps matches TRBD1 (6 bases). V lost 4 bases and J 2 bases, leaving 9 bases between the germline ends. This CDR3 comprises 13 residues.

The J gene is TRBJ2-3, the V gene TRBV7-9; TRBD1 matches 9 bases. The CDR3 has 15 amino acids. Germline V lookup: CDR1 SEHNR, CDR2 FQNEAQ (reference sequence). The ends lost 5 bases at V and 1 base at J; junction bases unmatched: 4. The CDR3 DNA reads TGTGCCAGCAGCCGGACAGGGGATGGCACAGATACGCAGTATTTT. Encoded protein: CASSRTGDGTDTQYF.

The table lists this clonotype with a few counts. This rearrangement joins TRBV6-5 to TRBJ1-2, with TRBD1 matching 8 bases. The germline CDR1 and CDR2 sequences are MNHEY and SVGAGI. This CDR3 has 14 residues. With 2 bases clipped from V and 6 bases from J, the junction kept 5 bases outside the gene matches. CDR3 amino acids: CASSYRAGGDGYTF. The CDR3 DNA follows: TGTGCCAGCAGTTACCGGGCAGGGGGCGATGGCTACACCTTC.

CDR3 DNA: TGTGCCAGCAGCCGCCTAGCGGGCGCGAACACCGGGGAGCTGTTTTTT. It translates to CASSRLAGANTGELFF. This sequence joins TRBV7-8 and TRBJ2-2; 8 bases align to TRBD2. Germline loops: CDR1 SGHVS, CDR2 FQNEAQ. The CDR3 totals 16 residues. V was clipped by 5 bases and J by 0 bases; unmatched bases: 5.

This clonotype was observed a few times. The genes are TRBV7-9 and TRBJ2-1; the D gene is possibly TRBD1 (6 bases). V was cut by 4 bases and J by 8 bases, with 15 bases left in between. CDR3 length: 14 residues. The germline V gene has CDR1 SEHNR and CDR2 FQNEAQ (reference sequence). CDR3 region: CASSWETGLYEQFF. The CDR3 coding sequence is TGTGCCAGCAGCTGGGAAACAGGGCTCTATGAGCAGTTCTTC.

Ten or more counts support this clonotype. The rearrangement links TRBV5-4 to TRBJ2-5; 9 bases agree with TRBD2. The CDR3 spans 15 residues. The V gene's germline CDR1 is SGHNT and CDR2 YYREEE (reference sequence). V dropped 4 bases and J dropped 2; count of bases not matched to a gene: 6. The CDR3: CASSVVLAGQETQYF. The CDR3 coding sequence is TGTGCCAGCAGCGTTGTCCTAGCGGGACAAGAGACCCAGTACTTC.

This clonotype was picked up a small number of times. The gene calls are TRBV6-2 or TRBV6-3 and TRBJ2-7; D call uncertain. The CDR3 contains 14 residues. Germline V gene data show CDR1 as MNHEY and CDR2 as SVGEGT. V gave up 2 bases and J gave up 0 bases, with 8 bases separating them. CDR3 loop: CASSYATSSYEQYV. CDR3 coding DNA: TGTGCCAGCAGTTACGCGACCAGCTCCTACGAGCAGTACGTC.

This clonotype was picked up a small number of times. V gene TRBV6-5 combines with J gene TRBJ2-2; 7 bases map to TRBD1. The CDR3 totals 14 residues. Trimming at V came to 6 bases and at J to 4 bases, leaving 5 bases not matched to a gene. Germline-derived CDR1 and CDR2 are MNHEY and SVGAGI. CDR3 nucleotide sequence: TGTGCCAGCAGACGACAGGGTGCCACCGGGGAGCTGTTTTTT. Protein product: CASRRQGATGELFF.